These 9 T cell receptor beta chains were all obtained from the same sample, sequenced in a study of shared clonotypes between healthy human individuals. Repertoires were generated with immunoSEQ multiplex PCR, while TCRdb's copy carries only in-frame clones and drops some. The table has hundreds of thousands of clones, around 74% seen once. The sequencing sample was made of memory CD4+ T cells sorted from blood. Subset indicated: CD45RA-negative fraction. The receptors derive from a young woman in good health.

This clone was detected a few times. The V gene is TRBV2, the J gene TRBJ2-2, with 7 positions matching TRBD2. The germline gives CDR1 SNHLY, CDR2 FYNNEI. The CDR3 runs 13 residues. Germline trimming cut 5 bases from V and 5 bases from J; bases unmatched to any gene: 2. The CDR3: CASSFSGTGELFF. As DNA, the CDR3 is TGTGCCAGCAGTTTTAGCGGGACCGGGGAGCTGTTTTTT.

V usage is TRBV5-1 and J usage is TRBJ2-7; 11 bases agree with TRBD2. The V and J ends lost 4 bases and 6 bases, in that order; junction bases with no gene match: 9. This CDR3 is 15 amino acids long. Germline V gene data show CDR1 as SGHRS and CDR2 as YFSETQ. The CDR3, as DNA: TGCGCCAGCAGCACCAGTAGCGGGAGGGCCTTCGAGCAGTACTTC. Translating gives CASSTSSGRAFEQYF.

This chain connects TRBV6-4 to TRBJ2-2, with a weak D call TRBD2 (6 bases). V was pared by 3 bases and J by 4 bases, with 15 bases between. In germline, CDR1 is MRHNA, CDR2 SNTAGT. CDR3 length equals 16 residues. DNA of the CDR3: TGTGCCAGCAGTGAACGACTAGAAGGGAGCACCGGGGAGCTGTTTTTT. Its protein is CASSERLEGSTGELFF.

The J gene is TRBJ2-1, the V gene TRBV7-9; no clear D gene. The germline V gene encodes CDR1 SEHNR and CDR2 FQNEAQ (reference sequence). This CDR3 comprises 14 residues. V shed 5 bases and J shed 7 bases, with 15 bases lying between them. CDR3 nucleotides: TGTGCCAGCAGCCCCTCCCCCGGGTGGAATGAGCAGTTCTTC. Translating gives CASSPSPGWNEQFF. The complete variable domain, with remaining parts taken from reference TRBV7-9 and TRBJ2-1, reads DTGVSQNPRHKITKRGQNVTFRCDPISEHNRLYWYRQTLGQGPEFLTYFQNEAQLEKSRLLSDRFSAERPKGSFSTLEIQRTEQGDSAMYLCASSPSPGWNEQFFGPGTRLTVL.

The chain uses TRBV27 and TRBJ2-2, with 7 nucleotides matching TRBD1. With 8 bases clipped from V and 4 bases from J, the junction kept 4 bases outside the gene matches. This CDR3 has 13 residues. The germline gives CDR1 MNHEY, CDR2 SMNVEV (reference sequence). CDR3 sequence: CASAQGFTGELFF. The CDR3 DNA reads TGTGCCAGCGCACAGGGGTTCACCGGGGAGCTGTTTTTT.

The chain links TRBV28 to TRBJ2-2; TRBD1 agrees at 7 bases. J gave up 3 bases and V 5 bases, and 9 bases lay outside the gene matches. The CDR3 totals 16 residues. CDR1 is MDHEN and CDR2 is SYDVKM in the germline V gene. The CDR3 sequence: CASSIPGQSYTGELFF. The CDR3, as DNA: TGTGCCAGCAGTATACCGGGACAGAGCTACACCGGGGAGCTGTTTTTT. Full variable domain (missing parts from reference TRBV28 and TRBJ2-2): DVKVTQSSRYLVKRTGEKVFLECVQDMDHENMFWYRQDPGLGLRLIYFSYDVKMKEKGDIPEGYSVSREKKERFSLILESASTNQTSMYLCASSIPGQSYTGELFFGEGSRLTVL.

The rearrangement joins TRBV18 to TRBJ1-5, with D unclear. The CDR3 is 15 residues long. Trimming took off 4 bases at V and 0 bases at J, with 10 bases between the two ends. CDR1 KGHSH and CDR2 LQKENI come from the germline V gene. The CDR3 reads CASSHRANSNQPQHF. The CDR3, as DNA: TGTGCCAGCTCACACCGGGCCAATAGCAATCAGCCCCAGCATTTT.

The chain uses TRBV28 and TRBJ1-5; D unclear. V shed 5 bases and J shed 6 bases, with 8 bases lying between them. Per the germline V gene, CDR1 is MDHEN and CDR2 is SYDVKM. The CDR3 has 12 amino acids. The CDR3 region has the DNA TGTGCCAGCAGTCGAGGAGGTCAGCCCCAGCATTTT. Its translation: CASSRGGQPQHF.

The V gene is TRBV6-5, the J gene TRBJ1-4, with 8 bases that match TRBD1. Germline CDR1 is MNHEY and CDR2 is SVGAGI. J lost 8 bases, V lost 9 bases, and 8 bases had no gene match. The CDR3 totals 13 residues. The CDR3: CASKQGVEEKLFF. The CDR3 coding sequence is TGTGCCAGTAAACAGGGGGTAGAGGAAAAACTGTTTTTT.